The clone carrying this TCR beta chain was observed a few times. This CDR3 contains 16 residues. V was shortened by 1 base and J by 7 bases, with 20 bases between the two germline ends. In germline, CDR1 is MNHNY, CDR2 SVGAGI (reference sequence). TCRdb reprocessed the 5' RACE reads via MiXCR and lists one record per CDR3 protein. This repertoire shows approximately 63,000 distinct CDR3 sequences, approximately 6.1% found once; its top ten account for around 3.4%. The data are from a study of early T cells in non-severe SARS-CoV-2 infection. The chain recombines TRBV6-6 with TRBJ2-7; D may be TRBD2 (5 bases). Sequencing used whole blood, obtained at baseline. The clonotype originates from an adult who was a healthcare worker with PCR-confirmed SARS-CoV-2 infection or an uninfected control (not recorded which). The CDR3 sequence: CASSYWRMRHLSEQYF. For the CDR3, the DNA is TGTGCCAGCAGTTACTGGAGGATGCGACACCTCTCGGAGCAGTACTTC.